The present entry profiles one TCR beta chain with its context. No antigen is known for it. Germline V gene data show CDR1 as SGHVS and CDR2 as FQNEAQ. The length of the CDR3 is 20 residues. The entry originates in a study of T cells expressing NK-cell markers. Study overall: TCR beta repertoires came from sorted CD3+CD56+NKG2C+, CD3+CD56+NKG2C- and CD3+CD56-NKG2C+ T cells. Serological testing identified most of the eight sequenced donors as HCMV-seropositive and one as seronegative.

From the 5' RACE reads, TCRdb lists one entry per CDR3 protein and no DNA. This repertoire includes almost 450,000 distinct CDR3 sequences. General study results and limits: The leading position in the CD3+CD56-NKG2C+ fraction of several donors also went to these clonotypes. Nothing established the HCMV specificity of expanded NKG2C+ T cell clones.

The sequence was obtained from a woman between 18 and 70 years old in good health. This rearrangement joins TRBV7-8 to TRBJ1-4; the D call of TRBD1 rests on TCRdb alone, since no DNA is present to check it. The sequenced material came from blood T cells: a sorted CD56 or NKG2C T cell subset, CD4+ or CD8+ T cells, or bulk PBMC T cells (not recorded which). The chain's CDR3 is CASSEHRDRGPKFPGEKLFF.